The entry below gives a single T cell receptor beta chain sequence along with its context. The CDR3 consists of 17 residues. Germline CDR1 is LNHNV and CDR2 is YYDKDF (reference sequence). V trimming: 1 base; J trimming: 3 bases; junction bases outside the gene matches: 9. The data were taken from a study of T cell changes during pregnancy in multiple sclerosis. The protocol was immunoSEQ multiplex PCR, while the TCRdb copy is restricted to in-frame clones and leaves out a portion. Among tens of thousands of clones listed, 92% were seen once. The sequenced sample was CD4+ T cells from peripheral blood mononuclear cells, obtained after pregnancy. The rearrangement uses TRBV15 and TRBJ2-5; 9 nucleotides agree with TRBD2. The sequence derives from a female donor in good health, enrolled as a control in a pregnancy study. The CDR3 spells CATSRGSMTSGEETQYF. CDR3 DNA sequence: TGTGCCACCAGCAGAGGTAGTATGACTAGCGGCGAAGAGACCCAGTACTTC. Combining the CDR3 with reference TRBV15 and TRBJ2-5 gives the whole variable domain DAMVIQNPRYQVTQFGKPVTLSCSQTLNHNVMYWYQQKSSQAPKLLFHYYDKDFNNEADTPDNFQSRRPNTSFCFLDIRSPGLGDTAMYLCATSRGSMTSGEETQYFGPGTRLLVL.